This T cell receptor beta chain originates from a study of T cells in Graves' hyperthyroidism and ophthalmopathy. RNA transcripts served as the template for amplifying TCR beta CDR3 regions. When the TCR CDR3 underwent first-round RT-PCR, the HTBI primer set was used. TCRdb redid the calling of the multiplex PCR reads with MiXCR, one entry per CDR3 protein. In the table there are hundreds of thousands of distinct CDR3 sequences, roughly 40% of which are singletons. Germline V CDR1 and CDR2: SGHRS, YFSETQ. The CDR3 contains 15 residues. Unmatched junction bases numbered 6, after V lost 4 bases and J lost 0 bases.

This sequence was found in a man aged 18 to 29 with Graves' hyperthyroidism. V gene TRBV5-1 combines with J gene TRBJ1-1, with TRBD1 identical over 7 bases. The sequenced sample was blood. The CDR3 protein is CASSPVTGMNTEAFF. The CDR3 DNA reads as TGCGCCAGCAGCCCCGTGACAGGGATGAACACTGAAGCTTTCTTT.